The 29 T cell receptor beta chains in this list originate from one sample, sequenced in a study of T cell repertoires in cytomegalovirus infection. TCRdb redid the calling of the reads with MiXCR, one entry per CDR3 protein. The sample has some 700,000 distinct CDR3 sequences, around 30% seen once. Antigen specificity for these receptors is unknown. Sequenced material: cultured PBMCs, taken from culture after CMV antigen stimulation. These TCRs come from a human donor in good health (CMV status not recorded). Some clones in this sample may be carry-over from other donors' samples.

This clonotype appeared a few times. The CDR3 DNA reads TGTGCCAGCAGCTTAATAAAATGGAGGGGTTCAGATACGCAGTATTTT. Its translation is CASSLIKWRGSDTQYF. The chain has TRBV11-2 and TRBJ2-3, with D possibly TRBD2 on 6 matching bases. The V and J ends lost 2 bases and 4 bases respectively, with 16 bases between them. Germline V gene lookup returns CDR1 SGHAT and CDR2 FQNNGV. The CDR3 loop spans 16 amino acids. Full variable domain (remainder filled in from reference TRBV11-2 and TRBJ2-3): EAGVAQSPRYKIIEKRQSVAFWCNPISGHATLYWYQQILGQGPKLLIQFQNNGVVDDSQLPKDRFSAERLKGVDSTLKIQPAKLEDSAVYLCASSLIKWRGSDTQYFGPGTRLTVL.

The sample holds a few counts of this clonotype. The J gene is TRBJ1-2, the V gene TRBV7-2; D is uncertain. The length of the CDR3 is 14 residues. Germline CDR1 reads SGHTA; CDR2 reads FQGNSA. V was shortened by 8 bases and J by 4 bases, with 17 bases between the two germline ends. The DNA of the CDR3 is TGTGCCAGCGGGGAGAGTGTTGGTGTCTATGGCTACACCTTC. It encodes CASGESVGVYGYTF.

This clonotype was seen more than once but under ten times. For the CDR3, the DNA is TGCGCCAGCAGAGGAAACCGGGACAGGGGGCTGGAGACTGAAGCTTTCTTT. It yields the protein CASRGNRDRGLETEAFF. The chain employs TRBV5-1 and TRBJ1-1, with TRBD1 matching over 12 bases. The CDR3 is 17 amino acids. The germline V gene encodes CDR1 SGHRS and CDR2 YFSETQ. V trimming: 5 bases; J trimming: 5 bases; junction bases outside the gene matches: 13.

The genes are TRBV7-8 and TRBJ2-3, with TRBD2 matching 8 bases. Trimming took 4 bases from V and 4 from J; bases not matched to a gene: 10. CDR3 size: 16 residues. CDR1 is SGHVS, CDR2 FQNEAQ, per germline. Here the CDR3 reads CASSSPFAGGADTQYF. DNA for the CDR3: TGTGCCAGCAGCTCCCCTTTTGCGGGGGGCGCAGATACGCAGTATTTT.

This clonotype came up a few times. This chain uses TRBV7-9 with TRBJ1-5; D unresolved. This CDR3 is 12 amino acids long. Looked up from germline, CDR1 is SEHNR and CDR2 is FQNEAQ (reference sequence). The V and J ends lost 9 bases and 6 bases respectively, with 12 bases between them. The CDR3 DNA reads as TGTGCCAGTGGTGAGTTGGCTCAGCCCCAGCATTTT. Protein product: CASGELAQPQHF.

The rearrangement links TRBV27 to TRBJ2-5, with 12 bases identical to TRBD2. The CDR3 is 16 residues long. V shed 6 bases, J shed 5 bases, and the junction held 10 bases outside the gene matches. Germline CDR1 is MNHEY and CDR2 is SMNVEV (reference sequence). The chain's CDR3 is CASSHGLAGMKETQYF. The CDR3 DNA follows: TGTGCCAGCAGCCATGGACTAGCGGGGATGAAGGAGACCCAGTACTTC.

The chain uses TRBV7-8 and TRBJ1-5; D gene uncertain. The length of the CDR3 is 15 residues. Deletions cut 5 bases from V and 6 bases from J, with 17 bases between. Germline loops: CDR1 SGHVS, CDR2 FQNEAQ. The DNA of the CDR3 is TGTGCCAGCAGCCCTAGGGTAATTTTCGGTCAGCCCCAGCATTTT. Translation gives CASSPRVIFGQPQHF.

The table lists this clonotype with many counts. This rearrangement joins TRBV7-8 to TRBJ2-1; tentative D call: TRBD2 (6 bases). From germline, CDR1 is SGHVS and CDR2 FQNEAQ. V lost 3 bases, J lost 12 bases, and 15 bases lay in between. The CDR3 is made up of 13 amino acids. The DNA of the CDR3 is TGTGCCAGCAGCTTCCGAGCGGAGGGACCGCAGTTCTTC. This codes for CASSFRAEGPQFF.

This chain joins TRBV2 and TRBJ1-6; 11 bases agree with TRBD1. From germline, CDR1 is SNHLY and CDR2 FYNNEI. This CDR3 region has 16 residues. The V gene end was trimmed by 6 bases and the J gene end by 6 bases; junction bases not matched to a gene: 7. CDR3 sequence (DNA): TGTGCCAGCAGAGGGGACAGGGGGTTAATTAATTCACCCCTCCACTTT. It specifies CASRGDRGLINSPLHF.

The V gene is TRBV5-6, the J gene TRBJ2-1, with TRBD1 matching 9 bases. CDR3 length: 18 amino acids. With 1 base clipped from V and 0 bases from J, the junction kept 8 bases outside the gene matches. Looked up from germline, CDR1 is SGHDT and CDR2 is YYEEEE. The CDR3 loop reads CASSLLGQGFSSYNEQFF. The CDR3 bases are TGTGCCAGCAGCTTGCTGGGACAGGGATTTAGCTCCTACAATGAGCAGTTCTTC.

This clonotype has only a few counts. This rearrangement joins TRBV19 to TRBJ1-4; D is possibly TRBD1 (5 bases). V lost 7 bases, J lost 8 bases, and 11 bases lay in between. The germline V gene encodes CDR1 LNHDA and CDR2 SQIVND (reference sequence). CDR3 size: 12 residues. The CDR3 reads CASTRRGEKLFF. CDR3 in DNA: TGTGCCAGTACCCGCCGGGGGGAAAAACTGTTTTTT.

The chain carries TRBV12-3 or TRBV12-4 and TRBJ1-1, with D uncertain. Trimming took 8 bases from V and 5 from J, leaving 12 bases between them. The CDR3 is 12 residues long. CDR3 region: CASGLSRTEAFF. In DNA form, the CDR3 reads TGTGCCAGCGGCCTATCGAGAACTGAAGCTTTCTTT.

The genes are TRBV12-3 or TRBV12-4 and TRBJ2-1; perhaps TRBD1 as D (6 bases). The CDR3 has 15 amino acids. Trimming removed 3 bases at V and 8 bases at J, with 17 bases between. The CDR3 is CASSFLLQGSDEQFF. The CDR3 DNA reads TGTGCCAGCAGTTTCCTACTTCAGGGGAGCGATGAGCAGTTCTTC.

In its sample, this clonotype was seen many times. This sequence joins TRBV7-2 and TRBJ2-5, with a weak D call TRBD2 (6 bases). The V gene lost 3 bases and the J gene lost 5 bases, with 13 bases spanning the gap. Germline V lookup: CDR1 SGHTA, CDR2 FQGNSA. The CDR3 is 14 residues long. This CDR3 is CASSFFRGVETQYF. CDR3 coding DNA: TGTGCCAGCAGCTTTTTCCGCGGGGTGGAGACCCAGTACTTC.

The rearrangement joins TRBV7-9 to TRBJ1-1; D remains unclear. Trimming cost V 8 bases and J 6 bases, with 19 bases left between them. The length of the CDR3 is 14 residues. Germline CDR1 reads SEHNR; CDR2 reads FQNEAQ (reference sequence). The CDR3 nucleotides read TGTGCCAGCGTGGTCGCGGGGTACGGGGCTGAAGCTTTCTTT. Protein sequence: CASVVAGYGAEAFF.

In DNA, the CDR3 is TGTGCCAGCAGCTTAGACCCTAGCGGGAGGTTGTACGAGCAGTACTTC. Translation: CASSLDPSGRLYEQYF. This chain connects TRBV7-2 to TRBJ2-7, with 11 bases matching TRBD2. This CDR3 contains 16 residues. Per germline, CDR1 SGHTA and CDR2 FQGNSA. The trim removed 1 base at V and 4 bases at J, leaving 6 bases unmatched. The full variable domain, rest sourced from reference TRBV7-2 and TRBJ2-7, is GAGVSQSPSNKVTEKGKDVELRCDPISGHTALYWYRQSLGQGLEFLIYFQGNSAPDKSGLPSDRFSAERTGGSVSTLTIQRTQQEDSAVYLCASSLDPSGRLYEQYFGPGTRLTVT.

Ten or more counts support this clonotype. The rearrangement joins TRBV5-4 to TRBJ2-3, with 13 nucleotides matching TRBD2. Germline V gives CDR1 SGHNT, CDR2 YYREEE (reference sequence). Trimming removed 4 bases from V and 1 base from J; junction bases left unmatched: 3. CDR3 size: 16 residues. The CDR3 spells CASSPGLAGGTDTQYF. The CDR3 coding sequence is TGTGCCAGCAGCCCCGGACTAGCGGGGGGCACAGATACGCAGTATTTT.

V is TRBV12-5 and J is TRBJ2-5; TRBD2 agrees at 11 bases. Germline trimming cut 1 base from V and 5 bases from J; bases unmatched to any gene: 6. In germline, CDR1 is LGHNT, CDR2 FRNRAP. This CDR3 is built from 16 residues. CDR3 region: CASGLDTSGSRETQYF. The CDR3, as DNA: TGTGCTAGTGGTTTGGATACTAGCGGGAGTCGGGAGACCCAGTACTTC.

The rearrangement links TRBV28 to TRBJ1-5; no reliable D call. The CDR3 sequence is 12 residues long. Between the trimmed V and J ends, which lost 5 bases and 6 bases, there was a span of 8 bases. CDR1 MDHEN and CDR2 SYDVKM come from the germline V gene. In nucleotides, the CDR3 is TGTGCCAGCAGTGGGATAACTCAGCCCCAGCATTTT. Its protein is CASSGITQPQHF.

This clonotype was found a few times. The V and J genes are TRBV19 and TRBJ1-1, with D unclear. This CDR3 has 12 amino acids. The V end was cut by 7 bases, the J end by 10 bases, with 16 bases between. Germline V gives CDR1 LNHDA, CDR2 SQIVND (reference sequence). This chain's CDR3 is CASIEGRLGAFF. CDR3 DNA: TGTGCCAGTATAGAGGGCAGACTGGGAGCTTTCTTT.

The chain couples TRBV7-8 to TRBJ2-1; possible D gene TRBD2, 5 bases. Trimming took 5 bases from V and 7 from J, leaving 18 bases between them. The CDR3 sequence is 15 residues long. Germline V gene sequence: CDR1 SGHVS, CDR2 FQNEAQ. CDR3 region: CASSQKQERQNEQFF. DNA of the CDR3: TGTGCCAGCAGCCAAAAGCAGGAGCGGCAGAATGAGCAGTTCTTC.

V usage is TRBV5-6 and J usage is TRBJ2-4; 9 bases are a match to TRBD1. Looked up from germline, CDR1 is SGHDT and CDR2 is YYEEEE. With 4 bases clipped from V and 8 bases from J, the junction kept 7 bases outside the gene matches. The CDR3 is 14 residues long. CDR3 nucleotides: TGTGCCAGCAGCCGAAACAGGGGGCTGTACATTCAGTACTTC. Protein product: CASSRNRGLYIQYF.

The chain links TRBV12-3 or TRBV12-4 to TRBJ2-1, with D perhaps matching TRBD1 (7 bases). There are 17 residues in the CDR3. V gave up 2 bases and J gave up 4 bases, with 18 bases separating them. The CDR3 loop is CASSLQGGVFQYNEQFF. CDR3 bases: TGTGCCAGCAGTTTACAGGGGGGTGTCTTCCAATACAATGAGCAGTTCTTC.

This clonotype showed up just a few times. V is TRBV7-8 and J is TRBJ2-3; perhaps TRBD2 as D (6 bases). The V end was cut by 5 bases, the J end by 5 bases, with 14 bases between. Germline loops: CDR1 SGHVS, CDR2 FQNEAQ. The CDR3 contains 14 residues. The CDR3 bases are TGTGCCAGCAGCACCCGACTAGTCCTAGATACGCAGTATTTT. This translates into CASSTRLVLDTQYF. The complete variable domain, with remaining parts taken from reference TRBV7-8 and TRBJ2-3, reads GAGVSQSPRYKVAKRGQDVALRCDPISGHVSLFWYQQALGQGPEFLTYFQNEAQLDKSGLPSDRFFAERPEGSVSTLKIQRTQQEDSAVYLCASSTRLVLDTQYFGPGTRLTVL.

The chain joins TRBV7-9 to TRBJ2-4, with D possibly matching TRBD2 (6 bases). The V end lost 5 bases, the J end lost 8 bases, and 22 bases lay between the germline ends. CDR3 size: 16 residues. The germline CDR1 and CDR2 sequences are SEHNR and FQNEAQ (reference sequence). The CDR3 spells CASSAVGSEGAYIQYF. The CDR3 DNA sequence: TGTGCCAGCAGCGCAGTGGGTTCGGAGGGTGCGTACATTCAGTACTTC. The full variable domain, with the rest looked up from reference TRBV7-9 and TRBJ2-4, is DTGVSQNPRHKITKRGQNVTFRCDPISEHNRLYWYRQTLGQGPEFLTYFQNEAQLEKSRLLSDRFSAERPKGSFSTLEIQRTEQGDSAMYLCASSAVGSEGAYIQYFGAGTRLSVL.

The chain recombines TRBV5-4 with TRBJ1-1; D not certain. Trimming shortened V by 7 bases and J by 0 bases, and 16 bases separated the two germline ends. Germline V gene sequence: CDR1 SGHNT, CDR2 YYREEE (reference sequence). The CDR3 sequence is 15 residues long. The CDR3 region has the DNA TGTGCCAGCTCCCCCATAGGAGAGCTGAACACTGAAGCTTTCTTT. Its protein product is CASSPIGELNTEAFF.

This chain joins TRBV4-1 and TRBJ1-1; TRBD1 might be the D (5 bases). Germline CDR1 reads MGHRA; CDR2 reads YSYEKL. There are 14 residues in the CDR3. V was trimmed by 0 bases and J by 12 bases, leaving 17 bases between them. CDR3 region: CASSQDWPGGGTFF. CDR3 coding DNA: TGCGCCAGCAGCCAAGATTGGCCCGGGGGGGGAACTTTCTTT.

The sample holds many counts of this clonotype. The rearrangement links TRBV7-8 to TRBJ1-5; 7 bases agree with TRBD1. The CDR3 has 15 amino acids. CDR1 SGHVS and CDR2 FQNEAQ come from the germline V gene. The V gene end was trimmed by 6 bases and the J gene end by 2 bases; junction bases not matched to a gene: 7. The CDR3 region has the DNA TGTGCCAGCAGGAATTACAGGGGTTGCAATCAGCCCCAGCATTTT. Translated, it gives CASRNYRGCNQPQHF.

The chain joins TRBV18 to TRBJ1-2, with no clear D. CDR3 length: 15 residues. Trimming took 0 bases from V and 2 from J, leaving 10 bases between them. Germline V lookup: CDR1 KGHSH, CDR2 LQKENI. CDR3 bases: TGTGCCAGCTCACCACCGGGCCAGGACAACTATGGCTACACCTTC. Protein: CASSPPGQDNYGYTF. Drawing the rest from reference TRBV18 and TRBJ1-2, the complete variable domain is NAGVMQNPRHLVRRRGQEARLRCSPMKGHSHVYWYRQLPEEGLKFMVYLQKENIIDESGMPKERFSAEFPKEGPSILRIQQVVRGDSAAYFCASSPPGQDNYGYTFGSGTRLTVV.